Here is one T cell receptor beta chain with its context. The sample comes from a study of blood T cells in healthy people across ages. Researchers report isolating at least 6 million PBMCs per sample. Total RNA, at least 5 micrograms per sample, was extracted from PBMCs. Through a sample-barcoded 5' primer and a J-beta primer mix, a second PCR was run for roughly 6 to 12 cycles. Each TCR beta cDNA got a 12-nucleotide random molecular identifier. The yield of each sample was at least 3 million CDR3-containing paired-end reads. A single record per CDR3 protein comes from TCRdb applying MiXCR to the 5' RACE reads. The sample has around 1,700,000 distinct CDR3 sequences, 25% to 30% seen once; the top ten hold 7.7%. This CDR3 spans 16 amino acids. In germline, CDR1 is LGHDT, CDR2 YNNKEL (reference sequence). Between the trimmed V and J ends, which lost 3 bases and 0 bases, there was a span of 12 bases.

V and J are TRBV3-1 and TRBJ1-3; no firm D call. This receptor was taken from a woman aged 25 to 39 in good health. Sequenced: blood. Written as DNA, the CDR3 is TGTGCCAGCAGCCATAAGCAGGCCCCCTCTGGAAACACCATATATTTT. Translating it yields CASSHKQAPSGNTIYF.